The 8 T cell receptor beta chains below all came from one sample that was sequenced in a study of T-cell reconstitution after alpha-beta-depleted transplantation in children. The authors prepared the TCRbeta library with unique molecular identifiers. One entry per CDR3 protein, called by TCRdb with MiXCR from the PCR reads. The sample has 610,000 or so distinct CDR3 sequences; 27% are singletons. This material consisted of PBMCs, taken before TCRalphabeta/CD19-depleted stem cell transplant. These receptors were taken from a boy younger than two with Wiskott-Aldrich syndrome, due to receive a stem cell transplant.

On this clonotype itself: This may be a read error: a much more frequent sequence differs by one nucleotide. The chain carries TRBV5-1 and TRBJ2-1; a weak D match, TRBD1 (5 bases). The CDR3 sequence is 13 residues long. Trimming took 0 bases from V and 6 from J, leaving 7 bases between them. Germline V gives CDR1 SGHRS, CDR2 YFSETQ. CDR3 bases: TGCGCCAGCAGCTTGGGACAGAGCAATGAGCAGTTCTTC. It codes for CASSLGQSNEQFF.

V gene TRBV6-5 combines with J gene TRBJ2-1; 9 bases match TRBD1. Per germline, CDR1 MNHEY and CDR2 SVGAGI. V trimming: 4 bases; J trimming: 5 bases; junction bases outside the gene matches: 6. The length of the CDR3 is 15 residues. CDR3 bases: TGTGCCAGCAGTTTACAGGGGGCGAATAACAATGAGCAGTTCTTC. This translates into CASSLQGANNNEQFF.

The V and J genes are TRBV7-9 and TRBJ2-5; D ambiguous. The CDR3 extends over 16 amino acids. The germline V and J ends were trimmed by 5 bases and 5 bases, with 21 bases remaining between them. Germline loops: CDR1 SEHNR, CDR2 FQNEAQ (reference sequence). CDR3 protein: CASSPGLPPQAETQYF. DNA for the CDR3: TGTGCCAGCAGCCCCGGGCTCCCCCCCCAGGCCGAGACCCAGTACTTC. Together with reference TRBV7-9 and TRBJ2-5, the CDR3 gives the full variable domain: DTGVSQNPRHKITKRGQNVTFRCDPISEHNRLYWYRQTLGQGPEFLTYFQNEAQLEKSRLLSDRFSAERPKGSFSTLEIQRTEQGDSAMYLCASSPGLPPQAETQYFGPGTRLLVL.

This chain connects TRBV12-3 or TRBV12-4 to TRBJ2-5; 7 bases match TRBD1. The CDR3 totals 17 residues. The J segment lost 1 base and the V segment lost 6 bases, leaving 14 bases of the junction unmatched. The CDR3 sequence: CASSRTRIGGLQETQYF. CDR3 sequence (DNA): TGTGCCAGCAGCCGAACTCGCATAGGGGGCCTCCAAGAGACCCAGTACTTC.

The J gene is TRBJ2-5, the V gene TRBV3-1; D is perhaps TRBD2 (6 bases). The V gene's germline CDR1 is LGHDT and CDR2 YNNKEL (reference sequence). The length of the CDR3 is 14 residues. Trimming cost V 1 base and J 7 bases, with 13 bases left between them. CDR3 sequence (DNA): TGTGCCAGCAGCCAAGTCGGGAGCGCTGGGACCCAGTACTTC. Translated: CASSQVGSAGTQYF.

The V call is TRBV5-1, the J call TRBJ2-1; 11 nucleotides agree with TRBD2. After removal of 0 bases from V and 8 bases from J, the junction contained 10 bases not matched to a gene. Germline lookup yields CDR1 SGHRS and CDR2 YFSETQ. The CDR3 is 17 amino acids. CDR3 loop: CASSLGLAGGLGYEQFF. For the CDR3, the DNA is TGCGCCAGCAGCTTGGGGCTAGCGGGAGGTCTTGGCTATGAGCAGTTCTTC.

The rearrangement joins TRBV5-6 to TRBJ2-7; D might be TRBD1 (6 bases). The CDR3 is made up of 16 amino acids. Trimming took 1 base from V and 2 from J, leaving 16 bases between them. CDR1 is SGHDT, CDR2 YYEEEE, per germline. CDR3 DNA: TGTGCCAGCAGCTTGAGTCCCGGGGACACTACCTACGAGCAGTACTTC. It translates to CASSLSPGDTTYEQYF.

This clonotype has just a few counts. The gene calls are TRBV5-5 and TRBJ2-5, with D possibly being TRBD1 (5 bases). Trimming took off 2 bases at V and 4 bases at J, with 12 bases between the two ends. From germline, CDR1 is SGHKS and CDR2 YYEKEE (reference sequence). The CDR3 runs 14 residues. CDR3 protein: CASSLGAPVETQYF. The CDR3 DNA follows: TGTGCCAGCAGCTTAGGGGCGCCGGTAGAGACCCAGTACTTC.